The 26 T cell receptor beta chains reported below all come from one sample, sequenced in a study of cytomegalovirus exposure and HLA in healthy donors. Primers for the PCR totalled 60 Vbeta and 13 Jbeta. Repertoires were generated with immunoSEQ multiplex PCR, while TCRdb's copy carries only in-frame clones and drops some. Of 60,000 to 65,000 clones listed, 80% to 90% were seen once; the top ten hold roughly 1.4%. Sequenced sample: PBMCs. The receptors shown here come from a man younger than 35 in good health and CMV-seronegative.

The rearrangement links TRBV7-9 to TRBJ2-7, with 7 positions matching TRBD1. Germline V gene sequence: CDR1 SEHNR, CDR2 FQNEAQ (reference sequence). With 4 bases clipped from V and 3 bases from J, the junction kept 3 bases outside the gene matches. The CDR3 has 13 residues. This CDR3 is CASSSAGGYEQYF. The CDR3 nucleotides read TGTGCCAGCAGCTCGGCAGGGGGCTACGAGCAGTACTTC.

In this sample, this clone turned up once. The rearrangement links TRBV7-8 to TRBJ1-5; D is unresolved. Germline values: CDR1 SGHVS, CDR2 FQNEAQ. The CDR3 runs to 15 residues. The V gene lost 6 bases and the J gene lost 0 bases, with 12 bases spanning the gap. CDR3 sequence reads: CASSLGRVSNQPQHF. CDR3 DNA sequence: TGTGCCAGCAGTCTAGGTCGGGTTAGCAATCAGCCCCAGCATTTT.

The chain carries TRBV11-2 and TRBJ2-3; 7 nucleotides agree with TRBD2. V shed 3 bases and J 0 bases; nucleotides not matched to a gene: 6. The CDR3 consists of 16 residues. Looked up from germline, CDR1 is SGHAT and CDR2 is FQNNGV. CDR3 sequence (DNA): TGTGCCAGCAGCTTTGGGCAAGCGGGGAGCACAGATACGCAGTATTTT. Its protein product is CASSFGQAGSTDTQYF.

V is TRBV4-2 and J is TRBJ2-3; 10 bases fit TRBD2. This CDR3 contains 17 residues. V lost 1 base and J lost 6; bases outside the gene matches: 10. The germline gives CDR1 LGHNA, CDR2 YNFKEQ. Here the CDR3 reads CASSQVGLAGEHDTQYF. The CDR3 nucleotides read TGTGCCAGCAGCCAAGTTGGGCTAGCGGGGGAGCATGATACGCAGTATTTT.

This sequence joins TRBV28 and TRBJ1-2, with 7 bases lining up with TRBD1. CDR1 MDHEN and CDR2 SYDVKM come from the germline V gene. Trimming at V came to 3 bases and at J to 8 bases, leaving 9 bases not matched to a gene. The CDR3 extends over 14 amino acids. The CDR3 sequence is CASSFIGGAEGYTF. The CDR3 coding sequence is TGTGCCAGCAGTTTTATAGGGGGCGCTGAGGGCTACACCTTC.

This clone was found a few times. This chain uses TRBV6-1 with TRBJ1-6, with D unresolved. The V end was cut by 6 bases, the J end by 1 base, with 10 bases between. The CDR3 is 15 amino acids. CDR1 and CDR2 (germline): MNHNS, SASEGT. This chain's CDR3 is CASRAEASYNSPLHF. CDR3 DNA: TGTGCCAGCAGGGCGGAAGCGTCCTATAATTCACCCCTCCACTTT.

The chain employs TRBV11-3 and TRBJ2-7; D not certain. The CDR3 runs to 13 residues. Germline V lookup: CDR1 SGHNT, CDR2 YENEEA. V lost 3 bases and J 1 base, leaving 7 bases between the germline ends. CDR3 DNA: TGTGCCAGCAGCTTTAATCCTTCCTACGAGCAGTACTTC. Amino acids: CASSFNPSYEQYF.

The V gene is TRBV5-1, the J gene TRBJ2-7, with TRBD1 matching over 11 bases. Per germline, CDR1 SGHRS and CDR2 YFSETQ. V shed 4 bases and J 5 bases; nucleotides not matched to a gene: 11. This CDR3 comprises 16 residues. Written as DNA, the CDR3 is TGCGCCAGCAGCCCTCTTGGACAGGGGGCACCCAACGAGCAGTACTTC. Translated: CASSPLGQGAPNEQYF.

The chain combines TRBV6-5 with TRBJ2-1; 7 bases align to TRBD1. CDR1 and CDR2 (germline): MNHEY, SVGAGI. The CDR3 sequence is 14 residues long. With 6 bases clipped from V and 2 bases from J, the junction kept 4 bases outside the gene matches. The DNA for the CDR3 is TGTGCCAGCAGACGACAGGGAACCTACAATGAGCAGTTCTTC. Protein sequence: CASRRQGTYNEQFF.

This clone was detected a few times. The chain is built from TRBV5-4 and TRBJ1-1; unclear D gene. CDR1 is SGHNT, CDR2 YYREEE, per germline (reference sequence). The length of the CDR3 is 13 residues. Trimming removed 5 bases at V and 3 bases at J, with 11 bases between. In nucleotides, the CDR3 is TGTGCCAGCAGGCTGCTCATAGACACTGAAGCTTTCTTT. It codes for CASRLLIDTEAFF.

The CDR3 spells CASSPRQGEGVMTEAFF. CDR3 coding DNA: TGTGCCAGCAGCCCCCGCCAGGGGGAAGGGGTCATGACTGAAGCTTTCTTT. The V gene is TRBV14, the J gene TRBJ1-1, with 7 bases identical to TRBD1. The CDR3 has 17 residues. CDR1 is SGHDN, CDR2 FVKESK, per germline. J was trimmed by 5 bases and V by 4 bases; bases with no gene match: 16.

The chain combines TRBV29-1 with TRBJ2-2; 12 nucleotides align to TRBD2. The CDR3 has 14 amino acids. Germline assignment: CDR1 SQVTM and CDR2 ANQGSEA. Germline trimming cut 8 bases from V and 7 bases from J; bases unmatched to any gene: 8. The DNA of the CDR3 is TGCAGCTCTAGCGGGGGGGCACGGGGCGGGGAGCTGTTTTTT. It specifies CSSSGGARGGELFF.

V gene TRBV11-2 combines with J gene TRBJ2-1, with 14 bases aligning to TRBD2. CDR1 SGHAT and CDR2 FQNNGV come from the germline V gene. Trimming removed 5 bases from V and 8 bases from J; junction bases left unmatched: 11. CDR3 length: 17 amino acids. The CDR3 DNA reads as TGTGCCAGCAGCCCGACTAGCGGGGGGGCTCGGGCCGATGAGCAGTTCTTC. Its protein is CASSPTSGGARADEQFF. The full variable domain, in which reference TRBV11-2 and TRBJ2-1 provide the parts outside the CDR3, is EAGVAQSPRYKIIEKRQSVAFWCNPISGHATLYWYQQILGQGPKLLIQFQNNGVVDDSQLPKDRFSAERLKGVDSTLKIQPAKLEDSAVYLCASSPTSGGARADEQFFGPGTRLTVL.

The CDR3 bases are TGTGCCATCAGGGGGACAGGCATGAACACTGAAGCTTTCTTT. Translation: CAIRGTGMNTEAFF. The chain recombines TRBV10-3 with TRBJ1-1; 8 bases are a match to TRBD1. This CDR3 is built from 14 residues. J gave up 0 bases and V 6 bases, and 3 bases lay outside the gene matches. CDR1 is ENHRY, CDR2 SYGVKD, per germline.

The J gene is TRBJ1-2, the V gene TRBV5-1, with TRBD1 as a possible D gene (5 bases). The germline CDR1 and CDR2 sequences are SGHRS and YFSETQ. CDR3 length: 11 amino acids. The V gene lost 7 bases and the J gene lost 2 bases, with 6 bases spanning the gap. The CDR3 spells CASQGNYGYTF. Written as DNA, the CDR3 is TGCGCCAGCCAGGGCAACTATGGCTACACCTTC.

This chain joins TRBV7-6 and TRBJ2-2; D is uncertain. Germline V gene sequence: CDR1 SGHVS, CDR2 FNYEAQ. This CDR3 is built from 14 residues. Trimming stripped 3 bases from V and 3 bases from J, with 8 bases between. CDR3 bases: TGTGCCAGCAGCTTGGGCACTTACACCGGGGAGCTGTTTTTT. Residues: CASSLGTYTGELFF.

The CDR3 sequence is CASSETATGSHEQYF. The CDR3 DNA follows: TGTGCCAGCAGTGAAACGGCGACTGGGAGCCACGAGCAGTACTTC. The chain links TRBV25-1 to TRBJ2-7; D may be TRBD2 (5 bases). There are 15 residues in the CDR3. Germline V gene sequence: CDR1 MGHDK, CDR2 SYGVNS. The V end was cut by 2 bases, the J end by 5 bases, with 16 bases between.

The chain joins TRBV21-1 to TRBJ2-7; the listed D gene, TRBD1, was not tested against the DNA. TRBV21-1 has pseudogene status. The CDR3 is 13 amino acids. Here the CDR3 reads CARILWACYEQYF. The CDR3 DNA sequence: TGTGCCAGGATCCTTTGGGCTTGCTACGAGCAGTACTTC.

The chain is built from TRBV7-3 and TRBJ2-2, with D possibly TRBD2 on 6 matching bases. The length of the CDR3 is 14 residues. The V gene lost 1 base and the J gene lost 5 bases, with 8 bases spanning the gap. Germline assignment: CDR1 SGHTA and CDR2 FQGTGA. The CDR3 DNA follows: TGTGCCAGCAGCTTAAGGGGGGAAACCGGGGAGCTGTTTTTT. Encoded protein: CASSLRGETGELFF.

Written as DNA, the CDR3 is TGTGCCAGCAGGCACACAGGGGTTTGGAGCAATCAGCCCCAGCATTTT. The encoded protein is CASRHTGVWSNQPQHF. The chain combines TRBV14 with TRBJ1-5; 7 bases match TRBD1. The J segment lost 1 base and the V segment lost 6 bases, leaving 9 bases of the junction unmatched. CDR1 and CDR2 from the germline V gene are SGHDN and FVKESK. This CDR3 is 16 amino acids long.

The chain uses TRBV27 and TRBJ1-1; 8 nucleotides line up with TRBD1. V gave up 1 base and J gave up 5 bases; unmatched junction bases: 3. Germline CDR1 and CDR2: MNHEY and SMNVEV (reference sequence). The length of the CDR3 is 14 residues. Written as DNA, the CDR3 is TGTGCCAGCAGTTTATTACAGGGGGGAACTGAAGCTTTCTTT. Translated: CASSLLQGGTEAFF.

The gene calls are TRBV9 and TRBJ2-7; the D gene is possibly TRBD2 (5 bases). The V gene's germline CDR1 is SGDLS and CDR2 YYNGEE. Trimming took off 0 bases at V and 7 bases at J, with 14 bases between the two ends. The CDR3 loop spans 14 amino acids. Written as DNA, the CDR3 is TGTGCCAGCAGCGTAGGTGGAGGCCTGGGGGAGCAGTACTTC. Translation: CASSVGGGLGEQYF.

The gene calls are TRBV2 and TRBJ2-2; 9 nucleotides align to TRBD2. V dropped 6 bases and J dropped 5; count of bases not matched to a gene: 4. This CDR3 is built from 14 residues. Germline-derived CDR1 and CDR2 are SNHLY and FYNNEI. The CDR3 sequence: CASRSSGETGELFF. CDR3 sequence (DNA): TGTGCCAGCAGGTCTAGCGGGGAAACCGGGGAGCTGTTTTTT.

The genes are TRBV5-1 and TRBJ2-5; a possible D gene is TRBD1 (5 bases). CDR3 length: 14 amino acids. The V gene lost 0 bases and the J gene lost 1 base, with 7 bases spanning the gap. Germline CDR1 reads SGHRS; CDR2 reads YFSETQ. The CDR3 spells CASSLGQSQETQYF. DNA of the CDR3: TGCGCCAGCAGCTTGGGACAGAGCCAAGAGACCCAGTACTTC.

CDR3 loop: CASGPGQGVNEQFF. The CDR3 DNA reads as TGTGCCAGCGGACCGGGACAGGGAGTGAATGAGCAGTTCTTC. This sequence joins TRBV7-9 and TRBJ2-1, with TRBD1 matching over 9 bases. CDR3 length: 14 amino acids. The trim removed 8 bases at V and 7 bases at J, leaving 9 bases unmatched. Germline lookup yields CDR1 SEHNR and CDR2 FQNEAQ (reference sequence).

CDR3 loop: CASTPGGIPENEQFF. CDR3 coding DNA: TGTGCCAGCACCCCCGGAGGGATCCCGGAAAATGAGCAGTTCTTC. V is TRBV7-2 and J is TRBJ2-1; TRBD2 is a possible D gene (6 bases). Per germline, CDR1 SGHTA and CDR2 FQGNSA. This CDR3 has 15 amino acids. The V end lost 7 bases, the J end lost 7 bases, and 20 bases lay between the germline ends.